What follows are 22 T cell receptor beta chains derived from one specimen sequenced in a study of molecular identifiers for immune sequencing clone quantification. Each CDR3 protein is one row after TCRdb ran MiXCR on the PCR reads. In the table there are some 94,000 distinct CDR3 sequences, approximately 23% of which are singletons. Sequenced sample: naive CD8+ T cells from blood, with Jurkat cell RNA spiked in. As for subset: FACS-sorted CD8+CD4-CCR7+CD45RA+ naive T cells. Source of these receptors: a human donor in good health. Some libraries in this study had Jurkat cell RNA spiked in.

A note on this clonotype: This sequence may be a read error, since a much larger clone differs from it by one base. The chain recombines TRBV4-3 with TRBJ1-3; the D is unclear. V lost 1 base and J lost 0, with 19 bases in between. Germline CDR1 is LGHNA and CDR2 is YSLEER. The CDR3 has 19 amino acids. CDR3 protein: CASSQGSYVEPLSGNTIYF. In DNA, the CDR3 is TGCGCCAGCAGCCAAGGGTCGTACGTGGAGCCCCTCTCTGGAAACACCATATATTTT.

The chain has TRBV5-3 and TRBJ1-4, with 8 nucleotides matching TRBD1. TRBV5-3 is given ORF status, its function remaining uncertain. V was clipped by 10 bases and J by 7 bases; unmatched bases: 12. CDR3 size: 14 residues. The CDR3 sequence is CARSQVDRAEKLFF. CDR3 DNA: TGTGCCCGCAGTCAGGTGGACAGGGCTGAAAAACTGTTTTTT.

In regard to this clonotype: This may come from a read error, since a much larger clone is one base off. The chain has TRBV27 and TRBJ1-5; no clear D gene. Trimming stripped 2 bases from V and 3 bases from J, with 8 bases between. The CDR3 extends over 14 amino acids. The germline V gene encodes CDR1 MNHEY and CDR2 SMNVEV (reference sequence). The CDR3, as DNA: TGTGCCAGCAGTTTAGCCGGTAACAATCAGCCCCAGCATTTT. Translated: CASSLAGNNQPQHF.

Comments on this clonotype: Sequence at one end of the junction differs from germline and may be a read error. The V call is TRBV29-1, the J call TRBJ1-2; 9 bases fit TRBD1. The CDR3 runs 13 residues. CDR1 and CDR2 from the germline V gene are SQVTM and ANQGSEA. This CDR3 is CSVGTGSTYSYTF. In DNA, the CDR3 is TGCAGCGTGGGGACAGGGTCCACCTATAGCTACACCTTC.

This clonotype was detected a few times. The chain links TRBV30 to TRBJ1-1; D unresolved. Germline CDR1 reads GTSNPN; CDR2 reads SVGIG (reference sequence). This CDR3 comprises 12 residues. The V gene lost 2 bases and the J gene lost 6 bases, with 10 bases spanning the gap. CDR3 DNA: TGTGCCTGGAGTAGTTGGGAGGCTGAAGCTTTCTTT. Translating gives CAWSSWEAEAFF.

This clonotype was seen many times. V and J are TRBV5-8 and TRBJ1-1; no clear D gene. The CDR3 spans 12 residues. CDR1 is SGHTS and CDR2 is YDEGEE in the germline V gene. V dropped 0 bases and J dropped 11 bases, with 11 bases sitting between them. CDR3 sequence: CASSLAAGEAFF. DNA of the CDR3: TGTGCCAGCAGCTTGGCCGCGGGCGAGGCTTTCTTT. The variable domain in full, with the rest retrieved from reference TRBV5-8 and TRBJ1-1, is EAGVTQSPTHLIKTRGQQATLRCSPISGHTSVYWYQQALGLGLQFLLWYDEGEERNRGNFPPRFSGRQFPNYSSELNVNALELEDSALYLCASSLAAGEAFFGQGTRLTVV.

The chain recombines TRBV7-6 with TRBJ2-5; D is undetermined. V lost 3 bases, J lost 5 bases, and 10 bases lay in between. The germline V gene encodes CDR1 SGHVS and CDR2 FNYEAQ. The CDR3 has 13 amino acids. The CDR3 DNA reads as TGTGCCAGCAGCTTCGACCCGGATGAGACCCAGTACTTC. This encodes CASSFDPDETQYF.

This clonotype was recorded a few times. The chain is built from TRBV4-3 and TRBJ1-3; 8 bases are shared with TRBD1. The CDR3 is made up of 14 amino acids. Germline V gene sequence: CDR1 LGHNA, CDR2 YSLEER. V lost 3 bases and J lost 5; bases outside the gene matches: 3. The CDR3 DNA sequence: TGCGCCAGCAGCCATGGGACAGGTCGAAACACCATATATTTT. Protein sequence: CASSHGTGRNTIYF.

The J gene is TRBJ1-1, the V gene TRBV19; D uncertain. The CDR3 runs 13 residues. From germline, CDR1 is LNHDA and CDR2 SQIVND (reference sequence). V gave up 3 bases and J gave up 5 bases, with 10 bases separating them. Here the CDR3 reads CASSMGSWTEAFF. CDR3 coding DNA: TGTGCCAGTAGTATGGGTAGTTGGACTGAAGCTTTCTTT.

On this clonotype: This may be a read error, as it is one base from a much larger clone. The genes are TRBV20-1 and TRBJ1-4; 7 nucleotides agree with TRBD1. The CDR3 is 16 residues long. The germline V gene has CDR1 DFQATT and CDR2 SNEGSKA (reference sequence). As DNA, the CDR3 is TGCAGTGCCAGAAATCGAAAAGGGACAGTCCACGAAAGACTGTTTTTT. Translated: CSARNRKGTVHERLFF.

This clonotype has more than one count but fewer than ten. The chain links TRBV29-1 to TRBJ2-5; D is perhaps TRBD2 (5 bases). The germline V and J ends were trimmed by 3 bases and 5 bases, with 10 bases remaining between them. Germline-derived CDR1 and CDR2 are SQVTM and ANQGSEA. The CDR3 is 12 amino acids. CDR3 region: CSVDPGRETQYF. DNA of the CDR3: TGCAGCGTTGATCCGGGAAGGGAGACCCAGTACTTC.

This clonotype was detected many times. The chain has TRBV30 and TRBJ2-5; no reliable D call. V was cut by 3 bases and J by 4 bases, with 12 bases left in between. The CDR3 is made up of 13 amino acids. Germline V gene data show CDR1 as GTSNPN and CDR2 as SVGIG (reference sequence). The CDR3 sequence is CAWSQNWRETQYF. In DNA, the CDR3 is TGTGCCTGGAGCCAAAACTGGCGAGAGACCCAGTACTTC. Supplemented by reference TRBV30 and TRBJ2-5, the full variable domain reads SQTIHQWPATLVQPVGSPLSLECTVEGTSNPNLYWYRQAAGRGLQLLFYSVGIGQISSEVPQNLSASRPQDRQFILSSKKLLLSDSGFYLCAWSQNWRETQYFGPGTRLLVL.

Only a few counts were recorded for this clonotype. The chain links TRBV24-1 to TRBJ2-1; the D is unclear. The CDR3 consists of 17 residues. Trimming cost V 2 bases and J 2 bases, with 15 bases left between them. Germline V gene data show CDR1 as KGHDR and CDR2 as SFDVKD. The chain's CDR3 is CATSDSRTAIAYNEQFF. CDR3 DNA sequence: TGTGCCACCAGTGATTCCAGGACCGCAATAGCCTACAATGAGCAGTTCTTC.

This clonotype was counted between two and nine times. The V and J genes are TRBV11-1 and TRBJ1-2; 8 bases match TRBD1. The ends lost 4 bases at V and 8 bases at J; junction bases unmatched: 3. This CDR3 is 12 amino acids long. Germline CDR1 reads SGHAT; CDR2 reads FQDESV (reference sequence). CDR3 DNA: TGTGCCAGCAGCTCGACAGGGGAGGGCTACACCTTC. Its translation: CASSSTGEGYTF.

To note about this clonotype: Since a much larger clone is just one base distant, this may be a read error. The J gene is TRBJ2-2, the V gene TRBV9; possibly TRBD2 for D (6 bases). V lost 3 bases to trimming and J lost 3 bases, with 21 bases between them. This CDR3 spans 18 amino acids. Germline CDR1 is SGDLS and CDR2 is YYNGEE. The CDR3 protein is CASSALVGVAEDTGELFF. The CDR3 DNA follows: TGTGCCAGCAGCGCACTCGTAGGAGTAGCGGAGGACACCGGGGAGCTGTTTTTT.

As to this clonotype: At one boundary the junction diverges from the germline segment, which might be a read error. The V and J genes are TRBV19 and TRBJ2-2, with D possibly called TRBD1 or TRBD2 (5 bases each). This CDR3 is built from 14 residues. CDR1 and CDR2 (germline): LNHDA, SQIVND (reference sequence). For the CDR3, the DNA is TGTGCCAGTAGTAAAGGGGATAGGACCGGGGAGCAGATTTTT. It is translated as CASSKGDRTGEQIF.

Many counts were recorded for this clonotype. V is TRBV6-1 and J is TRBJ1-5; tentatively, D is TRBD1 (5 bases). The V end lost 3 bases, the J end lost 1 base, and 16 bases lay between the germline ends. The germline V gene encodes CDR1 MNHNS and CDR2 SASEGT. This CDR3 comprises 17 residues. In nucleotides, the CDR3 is TGTGCCAGCAGTGAGGGCTACGGGGCACTAAGCAATCAGCCCCAGCATTTT. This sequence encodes CASSEGYGALSNQPQHF.

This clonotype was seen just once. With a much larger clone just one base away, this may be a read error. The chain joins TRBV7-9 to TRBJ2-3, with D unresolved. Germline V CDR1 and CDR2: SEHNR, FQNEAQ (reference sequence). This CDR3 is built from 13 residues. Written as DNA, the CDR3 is TGTGCCAGCACGGATAGTAGCACAAATACGCAGTATTTT. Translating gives CASTDSSTNTQYF.

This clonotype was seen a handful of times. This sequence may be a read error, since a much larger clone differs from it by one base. The DNA for the CDR3 is TGTGCCAGCAGTCCTCTATACACCGGGGAGCTGTCTTTT. Protein: CASSPLYTGELSF. This rearrangement joins TRBV28 to TRBJ2-2; TRBD2 might be the D (5 bases). This CDR3 has 13 residues. Germline-derived CDR1 and CDR2 are MDHEN and SYDVKM.

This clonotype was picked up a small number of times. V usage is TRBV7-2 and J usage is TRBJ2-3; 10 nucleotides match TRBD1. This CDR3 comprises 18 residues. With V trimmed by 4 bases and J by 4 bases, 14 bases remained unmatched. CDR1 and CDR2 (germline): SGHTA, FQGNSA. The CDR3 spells CASSWETGGYRDPDTQYF. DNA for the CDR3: TGTGCCAGCAGCTGGGAGACAGGGGGCTACCGCGATCCAGATACGCAGTATTTT.

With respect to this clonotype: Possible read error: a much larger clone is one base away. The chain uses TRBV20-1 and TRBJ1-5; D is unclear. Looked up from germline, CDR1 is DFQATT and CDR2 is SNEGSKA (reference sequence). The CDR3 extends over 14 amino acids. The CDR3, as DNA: TGCAGTGCTAGAGATGAAAGAATCAATCAGCCCCATCATTTT. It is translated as CSARDERINQPHHF.

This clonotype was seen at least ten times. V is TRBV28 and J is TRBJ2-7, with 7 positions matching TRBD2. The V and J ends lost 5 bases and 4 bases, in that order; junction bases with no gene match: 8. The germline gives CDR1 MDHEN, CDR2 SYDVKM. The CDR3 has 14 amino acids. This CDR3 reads CASSAQLARYEQYF. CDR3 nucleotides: TGTGCCAGCAGTGCCCAACTAGCGAGATACGAGCAGTACTTC.